This T cell receptor beta chain came from a study of T-cell reconstitution after alpha-beta-depleted transplantation in children. The CDR3 is 14 amino acids. Trimming removed 5 bases at V and 3 bases at J, with 14 bases between. The authors prepared the TCRbeta library with unique molecular identifiers. TCRdb called the PCR reads again in MiXCR, with one record for every CDR3 protein. The repertoire holds about 500,000 distinct CDR3 sequences, 32% seen once, with more than 2% in the top ten. J is TRBJ2-7 and V is TRBV12-3 or TRBV12-4; a possible D gene is TRBD2 (6 bases). The source was PBMCs from the stem cell graft donor, collected from the stem cell graft. The TCR comes from a human donor who donated a stem cell graft to a child with aplastic anemia. The CDR3 DNA reads as TGTGCCAGCAGTCCTCGCCCGGGGGTCTACGAGCAGTACTTC. Protein sequence: CASSPRPGVYEQYF.